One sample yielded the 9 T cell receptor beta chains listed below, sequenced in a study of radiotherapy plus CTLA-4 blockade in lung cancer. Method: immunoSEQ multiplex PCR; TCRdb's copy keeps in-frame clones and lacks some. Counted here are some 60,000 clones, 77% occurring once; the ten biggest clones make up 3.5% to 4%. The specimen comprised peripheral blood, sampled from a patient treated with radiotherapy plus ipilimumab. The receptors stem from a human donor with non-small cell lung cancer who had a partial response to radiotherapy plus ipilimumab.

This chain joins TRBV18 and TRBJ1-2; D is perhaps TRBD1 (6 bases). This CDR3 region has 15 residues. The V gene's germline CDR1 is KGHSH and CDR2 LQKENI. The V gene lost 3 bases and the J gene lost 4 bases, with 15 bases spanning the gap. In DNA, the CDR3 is TGTGCCAGCTCACCTACGCGGGGGGCGGGCTATGGCTACACCTTC. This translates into CASSPTRGAGYGYTF.

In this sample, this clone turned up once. This chain's CDR3 is CSDPTGVPLSPLHF. The CDR3 DNA is TGCAGCGACCCGACAGGGGTCCCCCTTTCACCCCTCCACTTT. The chain has TRBV29-1 and TRBJ1-6; the match to TRBD1 covers 8 bases. V shed 7 bases and J 9 bases; nucleotides not matched to a gene: 11. Looked up from germline, CDR1 is SQVTM and CDR2 is ANQGSEA. The CDR3 contains 14 residues.

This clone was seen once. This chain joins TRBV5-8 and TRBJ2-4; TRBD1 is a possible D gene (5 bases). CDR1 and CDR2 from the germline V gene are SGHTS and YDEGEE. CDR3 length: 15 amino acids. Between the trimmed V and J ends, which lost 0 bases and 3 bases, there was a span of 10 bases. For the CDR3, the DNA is TGTGCCAGCAGCTTGGCAGGGTACAGCAAAAACATTCAGTACTTC. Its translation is CASSLAGYSKNIQYF.

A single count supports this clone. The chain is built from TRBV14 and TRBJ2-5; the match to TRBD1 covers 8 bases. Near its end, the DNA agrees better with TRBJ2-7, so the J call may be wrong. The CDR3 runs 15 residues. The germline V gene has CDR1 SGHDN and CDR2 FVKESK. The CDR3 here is CASSQGTGRGYEQYF. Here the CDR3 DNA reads TGTGCCAGCAGCCAAGGGACAGGGAGAGGTTACGAGCAGTACTTC.

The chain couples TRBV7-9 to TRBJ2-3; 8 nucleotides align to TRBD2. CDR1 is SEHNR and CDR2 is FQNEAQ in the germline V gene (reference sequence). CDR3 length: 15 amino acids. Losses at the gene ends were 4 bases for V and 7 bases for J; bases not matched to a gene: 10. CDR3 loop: CASSSHGGVINTQYF. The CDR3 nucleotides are TGTGCCAGCAGCTCCCACGGGGGGGTCATAAATACGCAGTATTTT.

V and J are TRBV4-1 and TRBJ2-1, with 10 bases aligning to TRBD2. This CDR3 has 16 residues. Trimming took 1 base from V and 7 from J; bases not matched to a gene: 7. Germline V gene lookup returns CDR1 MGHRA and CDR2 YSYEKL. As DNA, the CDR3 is TGCGCCAGCAGCCAAGTTCCTAGCGGGGGTGGGAATGAGCAGTTCTTC. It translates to CASSQVPSGGGNEQFF.

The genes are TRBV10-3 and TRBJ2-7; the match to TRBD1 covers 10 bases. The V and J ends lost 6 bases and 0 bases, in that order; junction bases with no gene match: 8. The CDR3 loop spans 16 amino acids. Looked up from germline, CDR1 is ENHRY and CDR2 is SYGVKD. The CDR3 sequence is CAIRDVTGGGSYEQYF. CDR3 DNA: TGTGCCATCAGGGACGTGACAGGGGGCGGCTCCTACGAGCAGTACTTC.

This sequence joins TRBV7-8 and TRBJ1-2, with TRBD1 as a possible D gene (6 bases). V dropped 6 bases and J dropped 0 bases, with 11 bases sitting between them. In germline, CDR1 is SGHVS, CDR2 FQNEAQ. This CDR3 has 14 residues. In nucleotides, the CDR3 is TGTGCCAGCAGTCCGACAGGAGCTAACTATGGCTACACCTTC. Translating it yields CASSPTGANYGYTF.

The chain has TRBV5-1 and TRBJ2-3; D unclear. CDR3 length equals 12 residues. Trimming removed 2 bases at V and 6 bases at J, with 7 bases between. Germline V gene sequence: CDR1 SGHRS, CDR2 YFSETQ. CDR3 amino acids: CASSFTQDTQYF. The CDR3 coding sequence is TGCGCCAGCAGCTTCACGCAGGATACGCAGTATTTT.